This T cell receptor beta chain was found in a study of blood T cell repertoires in COVID-19. As for the study in general: COVID-19 samples from acute and convalescent phases originated in the United States, Italy and Spain. The cDNA or gDNA used as material had been derived from T cells, B-cell-depleted T cells, or PBMCs.

This CDR3 is 14 amino acids long. CDR1 GTSNPN and CDR2 SVGIG come from the germline V gene (reference sequence). V was pared by 0 bases and J by 0 bases, with 0 bases of the junction left unmatched. In the original processing: Reference gene primer amplification yielded estimated nucleated cell counts. The assay was immunoSEQ multiplex PCR, and TCRdb's table has in-frame clones only and misses some. The D gene and trimming were derived from the DNA, and the V and J assignments and clone size from that table. The repertoire holds approximately 75,000 clones, with around nine tenths as singletons. Sequenced sample: peripheral blood. V and J are TRBV30 and TRBJ2-3, with TRBD2 matching 7 bases. This sequence was found in a human donor in a cohort sampled during active COVID-19. CDR3 region: CAWSVGGSTDTQYF. The DNA of the CDR3 is TGTGCCTGGAGTGTCGGGGGGAGCACAGATACGCAGTATTTT.